Sequencing of this TCR beta chain was carried out in a study of T cells in Graves' hyperthyroidism and ophthalmopathy. Germline V gene lookup returns CDR1 DFQATT and CDR2 SNEGSKA (reference sequence). The CDR3 extends over 16 amino acids. It was RNA transcripts that yielded the amplified TCR beta CDR3 regions. Initially, a first-round RT-PCR of the TCR CDR3 employed the HTBI primer set. TCRdb reprocessed the multiplex PCR reads with MiXCR, giving one entry per CDR3 protein. The sample lists some 600,000 distinct CDR3 sequences, about 15% occurring once. As for this clonotype: One end of the junction is discordant with germline, which a read error may explain.

The sequence was obtained from a woman in her twenties or thirties with Graves' hyperthyroidism that later progressed to Graves' ophthalmopathy. The chain couples TRBV20-1 to TRBJ2-1; 11 nucleotides agree with TRBD2. The sample consisted of blood. The CDR3 protein is CSARDPSGGSYNEQLF. The CDR3, as DNA: TGCAGTGCTAGAGATCCTAGCGGGGGGTCCTACAATGAGCAGCTCTTC.